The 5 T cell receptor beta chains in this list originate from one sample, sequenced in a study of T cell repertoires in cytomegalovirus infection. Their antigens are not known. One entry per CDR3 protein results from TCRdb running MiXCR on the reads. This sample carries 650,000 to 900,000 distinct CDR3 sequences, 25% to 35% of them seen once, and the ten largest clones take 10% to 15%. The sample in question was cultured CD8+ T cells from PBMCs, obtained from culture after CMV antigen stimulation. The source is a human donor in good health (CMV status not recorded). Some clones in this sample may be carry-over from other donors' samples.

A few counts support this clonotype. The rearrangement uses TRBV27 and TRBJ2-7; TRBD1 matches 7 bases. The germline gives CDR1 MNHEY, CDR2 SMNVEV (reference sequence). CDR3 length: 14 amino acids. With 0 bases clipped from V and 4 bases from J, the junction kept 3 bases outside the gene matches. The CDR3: CASSLSQGTYEQYF. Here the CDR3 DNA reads TGTGCCAGCAGTTTATCACAGGGGACATACGAGCAGTACTTC.

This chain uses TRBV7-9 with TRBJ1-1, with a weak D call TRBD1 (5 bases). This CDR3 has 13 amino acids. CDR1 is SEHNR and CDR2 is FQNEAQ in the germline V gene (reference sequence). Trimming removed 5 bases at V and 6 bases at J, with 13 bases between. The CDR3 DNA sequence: TGTGCCAGCAGCGCCAGGGAGAGGCCTGAAGCTTTCTTT. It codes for CASSARERPEAFF.

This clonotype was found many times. CDR3 in amino acids: CASSFASSDTQYF. The CDR3 DNA follows: TGTGCCAGCAGCTTTGCGAGTTCGGATACGCAGTATTTT. The V and J genes are TRBV7-8 and TRBJ2-3; D uncertain. This CDR3 has 13 residues. V was cut by 3 bases and J by 6 bases, with 10 bases left in between. Germline V CDR1 and CDR2: SGHVS, FQNEAQ.

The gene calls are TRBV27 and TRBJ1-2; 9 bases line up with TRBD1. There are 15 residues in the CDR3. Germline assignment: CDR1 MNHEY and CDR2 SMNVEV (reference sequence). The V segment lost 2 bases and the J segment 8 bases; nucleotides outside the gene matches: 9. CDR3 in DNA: TGTGCCAGCAGTTTACGGGGACAGGGCCTAGGGGGCTACACCTTC. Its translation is CASSLRGQGLGGYTF.

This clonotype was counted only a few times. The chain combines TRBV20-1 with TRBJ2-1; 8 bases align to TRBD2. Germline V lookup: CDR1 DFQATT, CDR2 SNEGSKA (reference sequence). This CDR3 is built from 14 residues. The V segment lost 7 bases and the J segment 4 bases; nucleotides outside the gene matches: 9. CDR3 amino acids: CSGGGTRDYNEQFF. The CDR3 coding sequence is TGCAGTGGCGGGGGGACTAGAGATTACAATGAGCAGTTCTTC.